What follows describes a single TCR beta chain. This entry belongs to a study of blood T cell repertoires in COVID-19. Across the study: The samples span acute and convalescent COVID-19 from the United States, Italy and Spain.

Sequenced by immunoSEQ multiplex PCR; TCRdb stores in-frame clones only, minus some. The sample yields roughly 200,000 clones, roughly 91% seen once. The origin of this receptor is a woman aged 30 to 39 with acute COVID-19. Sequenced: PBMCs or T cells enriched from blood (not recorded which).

The CDR3 spells CASSLTLRGGDQPQHF. CDR3 DNA: TGTGCCAGCAGCTTAACTCTCCGGGGCGGGGATCAGCCCCAGCATTTT. This sequence joins TRBV7-9 and TRBJ1-5; D perhaps matches TRBD1 (5 bases). CDR3 length equals 16 residues. Trimming pared 2 bases from V and 5 bases from J, leaving 16 bases between. Germline lookup yields CDR1 SEHNR and CDR2 FQNEAQ (reference sequence).